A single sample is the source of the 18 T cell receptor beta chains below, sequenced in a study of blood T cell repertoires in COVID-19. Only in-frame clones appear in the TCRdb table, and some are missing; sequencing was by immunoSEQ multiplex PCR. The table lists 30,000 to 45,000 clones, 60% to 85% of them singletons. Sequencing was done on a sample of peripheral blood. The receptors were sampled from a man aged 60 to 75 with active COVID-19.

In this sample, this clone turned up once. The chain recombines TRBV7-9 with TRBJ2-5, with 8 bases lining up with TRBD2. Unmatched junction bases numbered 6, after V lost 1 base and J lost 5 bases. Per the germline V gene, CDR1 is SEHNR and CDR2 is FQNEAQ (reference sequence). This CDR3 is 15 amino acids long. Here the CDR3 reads CASSLGVAGHETQYF. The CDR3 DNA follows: TGTGCCAGCAGCTTAGGAGTAGCGGGACATGAGACCCAGTACTTC.

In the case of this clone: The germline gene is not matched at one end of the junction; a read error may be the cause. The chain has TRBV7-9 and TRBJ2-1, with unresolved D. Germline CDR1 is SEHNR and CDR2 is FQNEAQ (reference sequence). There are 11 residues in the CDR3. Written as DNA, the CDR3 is TGTGCCAGCAGCTACTACGATGAGCAGTTCTTC. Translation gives CASSYYDEQFF.

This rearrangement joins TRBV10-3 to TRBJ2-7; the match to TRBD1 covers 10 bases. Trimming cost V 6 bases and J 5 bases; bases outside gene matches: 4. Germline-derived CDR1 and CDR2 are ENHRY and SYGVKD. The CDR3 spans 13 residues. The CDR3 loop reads CAISGQGGNEQYF. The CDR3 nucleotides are TGTGCCATCAGCGGACAGGGGGGGAACGAGCAGTACTTC.

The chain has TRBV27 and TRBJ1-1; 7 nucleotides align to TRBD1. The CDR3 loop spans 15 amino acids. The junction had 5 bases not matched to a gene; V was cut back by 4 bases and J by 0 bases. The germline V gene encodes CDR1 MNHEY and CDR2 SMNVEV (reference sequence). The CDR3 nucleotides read TGTGCCAGCAGTTCACGACAGGGAATGAACACTGAAGCTTTCTTT. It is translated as CASSSRQGMNTEAFF.

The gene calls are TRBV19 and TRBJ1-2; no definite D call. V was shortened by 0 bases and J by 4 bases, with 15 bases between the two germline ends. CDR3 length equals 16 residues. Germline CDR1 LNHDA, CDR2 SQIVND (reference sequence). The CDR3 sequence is CASSIDGRRSTYGYTF. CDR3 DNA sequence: TGTGCCAGTAGTATAGACGGCAGGCGAAGCACCTATGGCTACACCTTC. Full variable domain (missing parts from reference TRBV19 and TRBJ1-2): DGGITQSPKYLFRKEGQNVTLSCEQNLNHDAMYWYRQDPGQGLRLIYYSQIVNDFQKGDIAEGYSVSREKKESFPLTVTSAQKNPTAFYLCASSIDGRRSTYGYTFGSGTRLTVV.

CDR3 in DNA: TGTGCCAGCAGCCTATCGACAGGGACGGACGAGCAGTACTTC. Its translation is CASSLSTGTDEQYF. This rearrangement joins TRBV11-1 to TRBJ2-7; TRBD1 agrees at 7 bases. CDR1 is SGHAT, CDR2 FQDESV, per germline (reference sequence). CDR3 size: 14 residues. J was trimmed by 5 bases and V by 5 bases; bases with no gene match: 9.

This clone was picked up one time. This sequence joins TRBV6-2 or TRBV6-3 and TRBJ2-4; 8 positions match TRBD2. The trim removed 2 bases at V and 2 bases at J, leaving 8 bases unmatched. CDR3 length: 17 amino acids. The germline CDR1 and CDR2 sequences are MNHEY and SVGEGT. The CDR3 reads CASSYTAGDYTKNIQYF. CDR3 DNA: TGTGCCAGCAGTTACACAGCGGGGGACTATACCAAAAACATTCAGTACTTC.

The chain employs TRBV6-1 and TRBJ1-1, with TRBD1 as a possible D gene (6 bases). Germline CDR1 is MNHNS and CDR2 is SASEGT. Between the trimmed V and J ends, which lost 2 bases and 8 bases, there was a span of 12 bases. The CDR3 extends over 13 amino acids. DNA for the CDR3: TGTGCCAGCAGTGAACGGGGGGCTCGGGAAGCTTTCTTT. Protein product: CASSERGAREAFF.

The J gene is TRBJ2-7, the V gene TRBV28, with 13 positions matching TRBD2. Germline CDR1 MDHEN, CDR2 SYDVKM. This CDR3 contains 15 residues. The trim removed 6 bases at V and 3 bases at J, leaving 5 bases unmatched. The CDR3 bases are TGTGCCAGCAGCAGACTAGCGGGAGGTAACTACGAGCAGTACTTC. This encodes CASSRLAGGNYEQYF. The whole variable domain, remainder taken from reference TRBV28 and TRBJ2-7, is DVKVTQSSRYLVKRTGEKVFLECVQDMDHENMFWYRQDPGLGLRLIYFSYDVKMKEKGDIPEGYSVSREKKERFSLILESASTNQTSMYLCASSRLAGGNYEQYFGPGTRLTVT.

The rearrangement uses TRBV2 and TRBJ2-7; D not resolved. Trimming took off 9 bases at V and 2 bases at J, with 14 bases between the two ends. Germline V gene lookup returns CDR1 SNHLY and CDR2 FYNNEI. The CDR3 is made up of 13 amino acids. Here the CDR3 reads CASNDKETYEQYF. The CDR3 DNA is TGTGCCAGTAACGACAAGGAAACCTACGAGCAGTACTTC.

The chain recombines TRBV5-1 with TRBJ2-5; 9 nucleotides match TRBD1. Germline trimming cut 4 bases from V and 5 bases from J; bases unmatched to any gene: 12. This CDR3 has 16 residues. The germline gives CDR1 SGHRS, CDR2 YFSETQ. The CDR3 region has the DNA TGCGCCAGCAGCCTTACAGGGGGCCAAGGGAGTGAGACCCAGTACTTC. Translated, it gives CASSLTGGQGSETQYF.

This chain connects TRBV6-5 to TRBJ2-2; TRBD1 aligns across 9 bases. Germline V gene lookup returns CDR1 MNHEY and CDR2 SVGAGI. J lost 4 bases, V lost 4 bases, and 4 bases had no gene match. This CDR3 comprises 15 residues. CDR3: CASSWDRERTGELFF. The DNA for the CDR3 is TGTGCCAGCAGTTGGGACAGGGAGCGCACCGGGGAGCTGTTTTTT.

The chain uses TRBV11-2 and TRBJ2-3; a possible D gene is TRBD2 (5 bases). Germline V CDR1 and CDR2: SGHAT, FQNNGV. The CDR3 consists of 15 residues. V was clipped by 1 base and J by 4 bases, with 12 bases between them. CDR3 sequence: CASSLVGLRADTQYF. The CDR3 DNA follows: TGTGCCAGCAGCTTAGTGGGTTTGCGGGCAGATACGCAGTATTTT.

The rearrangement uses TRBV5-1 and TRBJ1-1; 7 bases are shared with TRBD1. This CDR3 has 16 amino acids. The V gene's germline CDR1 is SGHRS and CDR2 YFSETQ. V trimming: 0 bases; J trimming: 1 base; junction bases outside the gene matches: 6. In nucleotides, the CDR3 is TGCGCCAGCAGCTTGGGACAGGGACTAGGGAACACTGAAGCTTTCTTT. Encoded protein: CASSLGQGLGNTEAFF.

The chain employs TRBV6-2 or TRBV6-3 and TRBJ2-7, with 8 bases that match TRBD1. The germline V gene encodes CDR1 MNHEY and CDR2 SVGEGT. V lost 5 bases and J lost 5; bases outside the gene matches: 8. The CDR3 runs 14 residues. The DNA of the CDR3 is TGTGCCAGCAGTCCCGCGACAGGGGCCGACGAGCAGTACTTC. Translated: CASSPATGADEQYF.

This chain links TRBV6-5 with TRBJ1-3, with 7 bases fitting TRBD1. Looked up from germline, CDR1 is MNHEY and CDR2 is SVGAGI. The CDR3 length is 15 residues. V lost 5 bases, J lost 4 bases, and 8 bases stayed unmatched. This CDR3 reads CASSRAGRGGNTIYF. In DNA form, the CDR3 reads TGTGCCAGCAGTAGAGCCGGCAGGGGGGGAAACACCATATATTTT.

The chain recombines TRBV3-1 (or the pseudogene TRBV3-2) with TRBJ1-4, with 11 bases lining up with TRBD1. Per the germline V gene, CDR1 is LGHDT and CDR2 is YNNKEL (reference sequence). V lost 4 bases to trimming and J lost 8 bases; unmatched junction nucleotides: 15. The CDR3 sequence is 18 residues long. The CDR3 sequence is CASSLSRDRGALPEKLFF. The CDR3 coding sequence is TGTGCCAGCAGCCTCTCCCGGGACAGGGGGGCTCTTCCCGAAAAACTGTTTTTT.

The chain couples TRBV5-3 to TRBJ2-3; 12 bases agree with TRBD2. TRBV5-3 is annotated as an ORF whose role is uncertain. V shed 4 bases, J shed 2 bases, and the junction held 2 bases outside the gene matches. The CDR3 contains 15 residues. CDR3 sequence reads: CARSRTSGVTDTQYF. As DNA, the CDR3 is TGTGCCAGAAGCCGGACTAGCGGGGTCACAGATACGCAGTATTTT.